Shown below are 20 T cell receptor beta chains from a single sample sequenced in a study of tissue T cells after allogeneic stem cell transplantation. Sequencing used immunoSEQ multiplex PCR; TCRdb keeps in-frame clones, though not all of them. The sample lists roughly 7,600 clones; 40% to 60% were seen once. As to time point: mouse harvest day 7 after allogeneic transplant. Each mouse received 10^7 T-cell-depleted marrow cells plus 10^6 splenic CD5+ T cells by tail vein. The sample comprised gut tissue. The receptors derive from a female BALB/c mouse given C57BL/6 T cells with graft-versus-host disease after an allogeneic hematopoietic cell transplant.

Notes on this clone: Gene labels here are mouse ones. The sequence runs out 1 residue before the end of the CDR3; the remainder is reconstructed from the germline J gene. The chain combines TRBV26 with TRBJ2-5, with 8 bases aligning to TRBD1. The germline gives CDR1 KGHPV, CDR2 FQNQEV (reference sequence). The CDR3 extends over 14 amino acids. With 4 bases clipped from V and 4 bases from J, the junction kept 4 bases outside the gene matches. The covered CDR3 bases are TGTGCCAGCAGTCCAGGGACAGGAAAAGACACCCAGTAC. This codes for CASSPGTGKDTQY. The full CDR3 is CASSPGTGKDTQYF.

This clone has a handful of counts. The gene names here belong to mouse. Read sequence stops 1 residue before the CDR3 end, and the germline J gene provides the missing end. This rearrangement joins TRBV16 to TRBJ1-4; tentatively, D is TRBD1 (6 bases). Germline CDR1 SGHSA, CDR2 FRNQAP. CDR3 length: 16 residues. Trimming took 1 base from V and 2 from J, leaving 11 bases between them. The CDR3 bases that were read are TGTGCAAGCAGCTTAGGTGGGACAAAATCCAACGAAAGATTATTT. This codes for CASSLGGTKSNERLF. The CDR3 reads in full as CASSLGGTKSNERLFF.

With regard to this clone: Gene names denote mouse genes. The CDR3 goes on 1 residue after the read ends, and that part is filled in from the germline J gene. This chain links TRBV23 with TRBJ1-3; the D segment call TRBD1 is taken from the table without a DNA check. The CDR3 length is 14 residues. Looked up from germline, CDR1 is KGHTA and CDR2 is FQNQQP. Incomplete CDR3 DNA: TGCTCCAGCAGTCATGACAGGGTTGGAAATACGCTCTAT. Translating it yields CSSSHDRVGNTLY. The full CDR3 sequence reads CSSSHDRVGNTLYF.

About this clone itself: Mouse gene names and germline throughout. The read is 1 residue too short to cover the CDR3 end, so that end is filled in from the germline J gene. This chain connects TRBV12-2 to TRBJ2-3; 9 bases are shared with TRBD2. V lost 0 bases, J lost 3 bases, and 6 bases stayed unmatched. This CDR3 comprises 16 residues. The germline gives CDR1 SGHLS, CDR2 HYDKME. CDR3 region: CASSLVGGARAETLYF. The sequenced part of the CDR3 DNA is TGTGCCAGCTCTCTCGTTGGGGGGGCGCGCGCAGAAACGCTGTAT.

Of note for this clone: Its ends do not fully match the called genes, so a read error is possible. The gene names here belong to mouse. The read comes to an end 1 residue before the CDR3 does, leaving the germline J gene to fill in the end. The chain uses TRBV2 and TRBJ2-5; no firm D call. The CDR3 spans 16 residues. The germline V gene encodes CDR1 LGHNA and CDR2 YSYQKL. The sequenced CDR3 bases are TGTGCCAGCGGCCAAGACGGCTGGCTTAACCAAGACACCCAGTAC. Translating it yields CASGQDGWLNQDTQY. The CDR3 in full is CASGQDGWLNQDTQYF.

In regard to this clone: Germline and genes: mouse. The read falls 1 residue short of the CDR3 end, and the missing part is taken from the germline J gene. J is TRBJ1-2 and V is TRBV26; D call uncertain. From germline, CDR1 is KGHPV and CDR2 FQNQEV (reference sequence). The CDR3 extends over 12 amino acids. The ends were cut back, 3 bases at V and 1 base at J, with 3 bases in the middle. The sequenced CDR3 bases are TGTGCCAGCAGTCTTGTAAACTCCGACTACACC. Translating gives CASSLVNSDYT. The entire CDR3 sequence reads CASSLVNSDYTF. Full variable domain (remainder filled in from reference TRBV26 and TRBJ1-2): NSKVIQTPRYLVKGQGQKAKMRCIPEKGHPVVFWYQQNKNNEFKFLINFQNQEVLQQIDMTEKRFSAECPSNSPCSLEIQSSEAGDSALYLCASSLVNSDYTFGSGTRLLVI.

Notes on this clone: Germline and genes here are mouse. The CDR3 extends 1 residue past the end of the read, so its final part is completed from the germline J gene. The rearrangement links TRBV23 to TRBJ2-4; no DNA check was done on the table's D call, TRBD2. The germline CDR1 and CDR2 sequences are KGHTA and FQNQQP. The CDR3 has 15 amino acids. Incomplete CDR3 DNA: TGCTCCAGCAGTCCGGGGACTGGGAGTCAAAACACCTTGTAC. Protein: CSSSPGTGSQNTLY. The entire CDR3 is CSSSPGTGSQNTLYF.

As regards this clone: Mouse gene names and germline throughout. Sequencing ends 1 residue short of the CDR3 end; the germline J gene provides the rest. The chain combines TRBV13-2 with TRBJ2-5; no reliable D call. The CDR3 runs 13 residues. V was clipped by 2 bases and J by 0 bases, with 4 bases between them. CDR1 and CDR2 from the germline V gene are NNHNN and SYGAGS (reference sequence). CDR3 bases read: TGTGCCAGCGGTGAAGTCAACCAAGACACCCAGTAC. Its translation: CASGEVNQDTQY. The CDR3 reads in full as CASGEVNQDTQYF.

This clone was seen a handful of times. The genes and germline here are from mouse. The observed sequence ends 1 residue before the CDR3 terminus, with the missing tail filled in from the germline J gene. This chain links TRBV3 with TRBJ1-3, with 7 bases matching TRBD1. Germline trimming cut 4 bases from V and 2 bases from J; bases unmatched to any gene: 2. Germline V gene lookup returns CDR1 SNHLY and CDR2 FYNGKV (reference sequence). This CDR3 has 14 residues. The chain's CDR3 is CASSSTGTGNTLYF. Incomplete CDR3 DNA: TGTGCCAGCAGCTCGACAGGGACTGGAAATACGCTCTAT.

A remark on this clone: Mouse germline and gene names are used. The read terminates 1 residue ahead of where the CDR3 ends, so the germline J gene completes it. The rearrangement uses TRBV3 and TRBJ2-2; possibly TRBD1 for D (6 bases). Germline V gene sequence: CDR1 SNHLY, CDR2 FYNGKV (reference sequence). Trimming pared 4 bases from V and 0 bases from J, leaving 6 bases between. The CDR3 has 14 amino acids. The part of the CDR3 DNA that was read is TGTGCCAGCAGCTGGACAGCAAACACCGGGCAGCTCTAC. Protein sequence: CASSWTANTGQLY. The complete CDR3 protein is CASSWTANTGQLYF.

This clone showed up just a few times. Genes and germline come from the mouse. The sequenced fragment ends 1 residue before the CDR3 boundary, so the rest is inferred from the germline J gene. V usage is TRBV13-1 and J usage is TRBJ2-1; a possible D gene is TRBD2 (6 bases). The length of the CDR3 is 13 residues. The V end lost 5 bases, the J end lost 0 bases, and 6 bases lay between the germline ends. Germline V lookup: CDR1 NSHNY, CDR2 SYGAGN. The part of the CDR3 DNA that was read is TGTGCCAGCAGCTGGGGTAACTATGCTGAGCAGTTC. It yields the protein CASSWGNYAEQF. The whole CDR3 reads CASSWGNYAEQFF.

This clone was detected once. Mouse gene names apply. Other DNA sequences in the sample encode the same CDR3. CDR3 sequence reads: CASSLPGGYAEQFF. The CDR3 bases that were read are TGTGCCAGCAGTCTGCCTGGGGGGTACGCTGAGCAGTTC. The rearrangement links TRBV26 to TRBJ2-1; 8 bases line up with TRBD2. The CDR3 is cut off 1 residue early in the read; its end comes from the germline J gene. The CDR3 is made up of 14 amino acids. In germline, CDR1 is KGHPV, CDR2 FQNQEV (reference sequence). The junction had 4 bases not matched to a gene; V was cut back by 2 bases and J by 7 bases. The entire variable domain, with the rest obtained from reference TRBV26 and TRBJ2-1, is as follows: NSKVIQTPRYLVKGQGQKAKMRCIPEKGHPVVFWYQQNKNNEFKFLINFQNQEVLQQIDMTEKRFSAECPSNSPCSLEIQSSEAGDSALYLCASSLPGGYAEQFFGPGTRLTVL.

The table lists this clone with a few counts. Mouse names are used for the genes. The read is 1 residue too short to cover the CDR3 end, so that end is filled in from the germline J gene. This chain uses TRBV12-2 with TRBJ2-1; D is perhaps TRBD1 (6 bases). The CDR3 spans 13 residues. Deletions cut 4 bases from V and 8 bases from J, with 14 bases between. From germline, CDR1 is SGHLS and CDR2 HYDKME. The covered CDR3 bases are TGTGCCAGCTCCCAGGACAGTTTCTCTGAGCAGTTC. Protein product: CASSQDSFSEQF. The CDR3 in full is CASSQDSFSEQFF.

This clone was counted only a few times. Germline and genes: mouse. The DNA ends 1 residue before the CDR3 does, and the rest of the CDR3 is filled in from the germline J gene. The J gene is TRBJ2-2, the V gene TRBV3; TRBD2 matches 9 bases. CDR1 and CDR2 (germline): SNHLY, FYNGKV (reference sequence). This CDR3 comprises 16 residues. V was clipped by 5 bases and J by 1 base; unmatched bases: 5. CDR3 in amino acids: CASSARLGVNTGQLYF. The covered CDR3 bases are TGTGCCAGCAGCGCCCGACTGGGGGTAAACACCGGGCAGCTCTAC.

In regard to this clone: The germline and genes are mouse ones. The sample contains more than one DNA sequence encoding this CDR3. This chain's CDR3 is CASSRGTNTEVFF. The DNA read from the CDR3 is TGTGCCAGCAGTCGAGGGACAAACACAGAAGTCTTC. This chain links TRBV26 with TRBJ1-1; D unclear. Sequencing ends 1 residue short of the CDR3 end; the germline J gene provides the rest. This CDR3 spans 13 amino acids. The V end lost 4 bases, the J end lost 0 bases, and 6 bases lay between the germline ends. Germline V gene data show CDR1 as KGHPV and CDR2 as FQNQEV (reference sequence).

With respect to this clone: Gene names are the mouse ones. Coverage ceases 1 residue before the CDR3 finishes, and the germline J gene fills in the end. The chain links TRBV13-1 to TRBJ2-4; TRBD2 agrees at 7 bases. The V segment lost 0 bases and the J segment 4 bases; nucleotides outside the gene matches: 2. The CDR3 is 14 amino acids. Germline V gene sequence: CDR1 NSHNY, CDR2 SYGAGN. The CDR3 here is CASSDATGENTLYF. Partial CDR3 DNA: TGTGCCAGCAGTGATGCAACTGGGGAAAACACCTTGTAC.

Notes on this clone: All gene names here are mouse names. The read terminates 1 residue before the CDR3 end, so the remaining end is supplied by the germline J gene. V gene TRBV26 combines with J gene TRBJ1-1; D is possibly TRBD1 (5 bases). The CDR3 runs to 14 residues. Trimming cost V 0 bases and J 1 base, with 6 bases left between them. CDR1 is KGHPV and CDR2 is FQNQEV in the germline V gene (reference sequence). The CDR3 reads CASSLSQGNTEVFF. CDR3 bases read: TGTGCCAGCAGTCTGTCGCAGGGAAACACAGAAGTCTTC.

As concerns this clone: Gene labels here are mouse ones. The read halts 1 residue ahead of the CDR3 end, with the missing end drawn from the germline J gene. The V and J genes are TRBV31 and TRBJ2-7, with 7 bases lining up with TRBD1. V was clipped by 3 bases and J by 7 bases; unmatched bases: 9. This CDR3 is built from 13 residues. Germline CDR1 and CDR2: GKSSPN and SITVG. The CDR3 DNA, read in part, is TGTGCCTGGAGCCCCGGGACAGTGGAGGAACAGTAC. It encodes CAWSPGTVEEQY. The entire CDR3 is CAWSPGTVEEQYF.

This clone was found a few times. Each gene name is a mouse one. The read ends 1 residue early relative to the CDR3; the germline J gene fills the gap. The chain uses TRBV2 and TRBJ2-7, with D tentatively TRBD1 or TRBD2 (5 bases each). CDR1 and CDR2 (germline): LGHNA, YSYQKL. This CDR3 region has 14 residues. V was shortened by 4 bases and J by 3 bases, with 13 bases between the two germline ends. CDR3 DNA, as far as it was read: TGTGCCAGCAGCCCCCTCCGGGACGGCTATGAACAGTAC. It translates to CASSPLRDGYEQY. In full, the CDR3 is CASSPLRDGYEQYF.

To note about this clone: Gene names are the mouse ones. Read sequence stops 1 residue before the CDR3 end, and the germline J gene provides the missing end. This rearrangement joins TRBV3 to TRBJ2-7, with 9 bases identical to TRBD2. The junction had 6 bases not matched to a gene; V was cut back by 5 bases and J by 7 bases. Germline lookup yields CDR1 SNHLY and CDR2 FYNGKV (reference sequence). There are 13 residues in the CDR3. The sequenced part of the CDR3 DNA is TGTGCCAGCAGCCCACTGGGGGGAGGGGAACAGTAC. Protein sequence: CASSPLGGGEQY. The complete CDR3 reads CASSPLGGGEQYF.